This T cell receptor beta chain was observed in a study of blood T cell repertoires in COVID-19. This CDR3 comprises 15 residues. V lost 3 bases, J lost 7 bases, and 6 bases stayed unmatched. Germline V CDR1 and CDR2: LGHNA, YSLEER. Sequencing was performed with immunoSEQ multiplex PCR; in TCRdb, only in-frame clones are kept and a portion is missing. Found here are 150,000 or so clones, roughly nine tenths of them singletons; the top ten hold roughly 4.1%. This rearrangement joins TRBV4-3 to TRBJ2-3, with 11 bases fitting TRBD2. The sample taken for sequencing was peripheral blood. The source of this sequence is a woman aged 65 to 85 with acute or convalescent COVID-19. CDR3: CASSQKLAGEYTQYF. The CDR3 region has the DNA TGCGCCAGCAGCCAGAAACTAGCGGGAGAATATACGCAGTATTTT.